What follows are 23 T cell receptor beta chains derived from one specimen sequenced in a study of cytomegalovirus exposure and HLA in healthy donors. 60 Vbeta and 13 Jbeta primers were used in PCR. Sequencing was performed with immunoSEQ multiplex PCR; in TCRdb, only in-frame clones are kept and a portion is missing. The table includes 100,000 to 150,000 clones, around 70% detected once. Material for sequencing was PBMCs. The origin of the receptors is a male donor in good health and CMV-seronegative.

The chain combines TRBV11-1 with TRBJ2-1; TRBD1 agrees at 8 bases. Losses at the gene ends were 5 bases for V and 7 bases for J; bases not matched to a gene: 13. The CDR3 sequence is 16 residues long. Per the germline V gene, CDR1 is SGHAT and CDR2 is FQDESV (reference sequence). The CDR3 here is CASSPPDRVVENEQFF. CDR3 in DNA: TGTGCCAGCAGCCCCCCGGACAGGGTAGTTGAGAATGAGCAGTTCTTC.

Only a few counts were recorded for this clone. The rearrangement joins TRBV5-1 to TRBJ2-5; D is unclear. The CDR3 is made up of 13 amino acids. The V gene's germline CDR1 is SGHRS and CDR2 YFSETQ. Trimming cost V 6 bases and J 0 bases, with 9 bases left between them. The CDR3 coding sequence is TGCGCCAGCAAGCATGACTACCAAGAGACCCAGTACTTC. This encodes CASKHDYQETQYF.

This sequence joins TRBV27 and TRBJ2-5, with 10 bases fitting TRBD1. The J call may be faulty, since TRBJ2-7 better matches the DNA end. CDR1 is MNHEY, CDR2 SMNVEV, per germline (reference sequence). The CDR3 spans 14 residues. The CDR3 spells CASSLGQGAYEQYF. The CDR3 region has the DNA TGTGCCAGCAGTCTCGGACAGGGGGCCTACGAGCAGTACTTC.

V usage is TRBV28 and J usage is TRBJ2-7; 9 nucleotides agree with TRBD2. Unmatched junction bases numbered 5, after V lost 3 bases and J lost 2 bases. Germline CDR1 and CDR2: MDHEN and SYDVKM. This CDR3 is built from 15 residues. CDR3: CASSLSSGATYEQYF. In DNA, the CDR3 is TGTGCCAGCAGTTTGTCTAGCGGGGCCACCTACGAGCAGTACTTC.

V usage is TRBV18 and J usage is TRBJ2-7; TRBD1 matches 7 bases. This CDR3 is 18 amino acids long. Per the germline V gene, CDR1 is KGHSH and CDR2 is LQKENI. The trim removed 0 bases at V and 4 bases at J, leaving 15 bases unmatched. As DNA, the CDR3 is TGTGCCAGCTCACCACCGGGCTGGACAGGTCCCTCGCGGTACGAGCAGTACTTC. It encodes CASSPPGWTGPSRYEQYF.

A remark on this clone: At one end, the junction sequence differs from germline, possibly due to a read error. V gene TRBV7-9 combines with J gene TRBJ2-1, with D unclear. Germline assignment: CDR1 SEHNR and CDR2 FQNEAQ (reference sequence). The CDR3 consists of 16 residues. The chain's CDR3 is CSSSLISTYLDNEQFF. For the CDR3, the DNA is TGTTCCAGCAGCTTAATTTCGACTTACCTAGACAATGAGCAGTTCTTC.

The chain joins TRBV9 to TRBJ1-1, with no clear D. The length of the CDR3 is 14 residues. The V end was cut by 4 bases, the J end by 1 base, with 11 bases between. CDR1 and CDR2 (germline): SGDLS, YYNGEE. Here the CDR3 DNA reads TGTGCCAGCAGCCCTAGAGGAGGGAACACTGAAGCTTTCTTT. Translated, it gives CASSPRGGNTEAFF.

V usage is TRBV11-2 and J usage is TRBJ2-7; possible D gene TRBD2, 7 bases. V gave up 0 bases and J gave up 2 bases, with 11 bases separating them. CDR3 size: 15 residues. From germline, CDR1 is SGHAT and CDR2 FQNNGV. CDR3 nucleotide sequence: TGTGCCAGCAGCTTAGAGGCGGGGGCTACCTACGAGCAGTACTTC. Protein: CASSLEAGATYEQYF.

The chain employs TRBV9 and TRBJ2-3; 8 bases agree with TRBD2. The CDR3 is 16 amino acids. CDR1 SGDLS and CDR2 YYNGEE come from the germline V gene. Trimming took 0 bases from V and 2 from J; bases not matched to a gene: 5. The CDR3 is CASSVDPGGITDTQYF. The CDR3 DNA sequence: TGTGCCAGCAGCGTAGACCCGGGAGGGATCACAGATACGCAGTATTTT.

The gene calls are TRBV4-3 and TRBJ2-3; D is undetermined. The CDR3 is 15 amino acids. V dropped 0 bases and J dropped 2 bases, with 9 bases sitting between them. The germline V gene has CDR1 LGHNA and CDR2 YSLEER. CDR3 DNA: TGCGCCAGCAGCCAAGATCCCGGGTTCACAGATACGCAGTATTTT. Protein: CASSQDPGFTDTQYF.

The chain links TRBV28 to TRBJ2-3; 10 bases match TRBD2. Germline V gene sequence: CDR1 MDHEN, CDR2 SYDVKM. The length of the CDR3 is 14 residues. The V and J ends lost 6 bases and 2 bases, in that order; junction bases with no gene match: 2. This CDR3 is CASSTSGDTDTQYF. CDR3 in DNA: TGTGCCAGCAGCACTAGCGGGGACACAGATACGCAGTATTTT.

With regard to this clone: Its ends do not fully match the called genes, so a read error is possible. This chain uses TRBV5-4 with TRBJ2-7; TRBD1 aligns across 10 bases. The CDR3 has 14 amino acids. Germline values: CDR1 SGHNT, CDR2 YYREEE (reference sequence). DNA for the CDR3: TGTGTCAGCAGCCCGGGGACAGGGGAGTACGAGCAGTACTTC. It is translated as CVSSPGTGEYEQYF.

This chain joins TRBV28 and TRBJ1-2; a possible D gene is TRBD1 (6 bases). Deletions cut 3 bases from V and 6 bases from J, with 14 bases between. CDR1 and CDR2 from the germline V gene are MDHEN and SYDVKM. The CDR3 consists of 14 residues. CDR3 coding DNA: TGTGCCAGCAGTTTGGTGGGACAACCGAATGGCTACACCTTC. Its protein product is CASSLVGQPNGYTF.

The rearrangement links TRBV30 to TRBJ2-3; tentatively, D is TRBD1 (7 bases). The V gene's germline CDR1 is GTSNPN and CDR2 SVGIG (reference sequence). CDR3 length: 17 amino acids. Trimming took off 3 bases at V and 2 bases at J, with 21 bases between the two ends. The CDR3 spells CAWRGGGARGNTDTQYF. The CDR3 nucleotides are TGTGCCTGGAGAGGCGGAGGGGCCAGGGGGAACACAGATACGCAGTATTTT.

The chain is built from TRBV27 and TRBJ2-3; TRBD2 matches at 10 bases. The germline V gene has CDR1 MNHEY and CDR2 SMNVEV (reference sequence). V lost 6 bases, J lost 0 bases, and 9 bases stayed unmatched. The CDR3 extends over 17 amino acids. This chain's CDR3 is CASRRGLAVTSTDTQYF. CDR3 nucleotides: TGTGCCAGCAGGAGAGGACTAGCGGTGACTAGCACAGATACGCAGTATTTT.

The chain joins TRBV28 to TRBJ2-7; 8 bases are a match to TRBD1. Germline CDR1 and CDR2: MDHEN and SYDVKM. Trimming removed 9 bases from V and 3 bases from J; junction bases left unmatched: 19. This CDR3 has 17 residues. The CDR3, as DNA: TGTGCCAGTCGGAGTGCGAGGGGCAGGGGGCTGAGCTACGAGCAGTACTTC. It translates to CASRSARGRGLSYEQYF.

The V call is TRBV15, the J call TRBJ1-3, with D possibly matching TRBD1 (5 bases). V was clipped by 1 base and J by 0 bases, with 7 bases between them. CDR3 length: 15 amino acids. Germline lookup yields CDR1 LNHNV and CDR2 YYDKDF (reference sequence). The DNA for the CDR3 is TGTGCCACCAGCAGAGGGGACTTCTCTGGAAACACCATATATTTT. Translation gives CATSRGDFSGNTIYF. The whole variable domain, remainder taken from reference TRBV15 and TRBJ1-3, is DAMVIQNPRYQVTQFGKPVTLSCSQTLNHNVMYWYQQKSSQAPKLLFHYYDKDFNNEADTPDNFQSRRPNTSFCFLDIRSPGLGDTAMYLCATSRGDFSGNTIYFGEGSWLTVV.

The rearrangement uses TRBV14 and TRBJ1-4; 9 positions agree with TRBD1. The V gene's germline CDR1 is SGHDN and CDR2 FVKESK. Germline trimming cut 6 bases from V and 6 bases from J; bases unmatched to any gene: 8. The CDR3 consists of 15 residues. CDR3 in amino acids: CASRRAGTGHEKLFF. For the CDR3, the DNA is TGTGCCAGCAGGCGGGCCGGGACAGGGCATGAAAAACTGTTTTTT.

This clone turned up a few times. The CDR3 nucleotides are TGTGCCAGCAGGAGGGGGGGAGAGACCGCTTACGAGCAGTACTTC. This translates into CASRRGGETAYEQYF. The chain is built from TRBV28 and TRBJ2-7; D perhaps matches TRBD2 (7 bases). V was pared by 6 bases and J by 4 bases, with 19 bases between. Germline CDR1 is MDHEN and CDR2 is SYDVKM. The CDR3 is 15 residues long. Full variable domain (rest looked up from reference TRBV28 and TRBJ2-7): DVKVTQSSRYLVKRTGEKVFLECVQDMDHENMFWYRQDPGLGLRLIYFSYDVKMKEKGDIPEGYSVSREKKERFSLILESASTNQTSMYLCASRRGGETAYEQYFGPGTRLTVT.

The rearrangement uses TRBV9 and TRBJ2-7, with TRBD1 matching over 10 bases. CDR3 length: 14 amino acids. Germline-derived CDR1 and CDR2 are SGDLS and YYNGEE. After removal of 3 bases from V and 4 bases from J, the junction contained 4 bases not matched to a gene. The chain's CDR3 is CASSAPGQGYEQYF. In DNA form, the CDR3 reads TGTGCCAGCAGCGCTCCGGGACAGGGGTACGAGCAGTACTTC.

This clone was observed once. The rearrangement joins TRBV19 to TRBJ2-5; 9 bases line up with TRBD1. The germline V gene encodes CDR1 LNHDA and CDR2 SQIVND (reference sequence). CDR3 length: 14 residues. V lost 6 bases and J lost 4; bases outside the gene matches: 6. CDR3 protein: CASSDGQGRETQYF. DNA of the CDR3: TGTGCCAGTAGCGACGGACAGGGGCGAGAGACCCAGTACTTC.

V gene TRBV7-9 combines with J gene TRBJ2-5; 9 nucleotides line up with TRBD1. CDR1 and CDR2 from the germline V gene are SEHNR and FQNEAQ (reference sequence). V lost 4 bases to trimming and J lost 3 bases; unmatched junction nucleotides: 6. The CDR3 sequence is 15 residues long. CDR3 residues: CASSSQGQGEETQYF. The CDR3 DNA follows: TGTGCCAGCAGCTCACAGGGACAGGGAGAAGAGACCCAGTACTTC.

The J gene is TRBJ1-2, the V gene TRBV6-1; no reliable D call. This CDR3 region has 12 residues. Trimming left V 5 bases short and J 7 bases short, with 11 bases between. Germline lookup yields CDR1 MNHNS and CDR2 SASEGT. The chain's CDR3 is CASSYRLSGYTF. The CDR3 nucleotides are TGTGCCAGCAGTTATCGACTAAGTGGCTACACCTTC.